This TCR beta chain derives from a study of T cells in Graves' hyperthyroidism and ophthalmopathy. This CDR3 comprises 16 residues. CDR1 MGHDK and CDR2 SYGVNS come from the germline V gene. Trimming left V 3 bases short and J 1 base short, with 15 bases between. TCR beta CDR3 regions were amplified from RNA. First-round RT-PCR targeting the TCR CDR3 was performed with the HTBI primer set. MiXCR, run by TCRdb on the multiplex PCR reads, gives a single entry per CDR3 protein. Of roughly 530,000 distinct CDR3 sequences detected, roughly 18% appear once; the ten largest clones hold roughly 15%. In its sample, this clonotype was seen a few times.

The sample taken for sequencing was blood. The receptor's source is a woman in her late teens or twenties with Graves' ophthalmopathy. V and J are TRBV25-1 and TRBJ1-1; tentatively, D is TRBD1 (5 bases). In DNA form, the CDR3 reads TGTGCCAGCAGTGACCCGGGACGGGGAGGGAACACTGAAGCTTTCTTT. This encodes CASSDPGRGGNTEAFF.